This T cell receptor beta chain was obtained from a study of T cell clonotyping in hematopoietic cell transplantation. Overall study results and limits: No sorting was done, leaving CD4 and CD8 contributions mixed. Recipient TCR diversity dropped after transplant; expanded clonotypes rose from day 30 to 180. Few recipient clonotypes overlapped donors; over 95% were de novo at given depth.

Comment on this clone: Its antigen is currently unknown.

The repertoire was sequenced with immunoSEQ multiplex PCR; TCRdb's copy has only in-frame clones and lacks some. The table has more than 11,000 clones, around 98% seen once. V was cut by 2 bases and J by 1 base, with 17 bases left in between. The CDR3 loop spans 17 amino acids. In germline, CDR1 is LNHNV, CDR2 YYDKDF (reference sequence). Blood collection times were about day -28 and days 30, 100, 180 posttransplant. The chain is built from TRBV15 and TRBJ1-1; D is possibly TRBD1 (5 bases). Material: peripheral blood mononuclear cells, obtained 30 days after allogeneic stem cell transplant. The sequence derives from a female patient aged 50 to 65 who had an allogeneic stem cell transplant from an unrelated donor, so T cells may come from the graft donor. Some clones in this sample may be carry-over from other donors' samples. This CDR3 is CATSRPGEGQANTEAFF. For the CDR3, the DNA is TGTGCCACCAGCAGACCGGGTGAGGGGCAGGCGAACACTGAAGCTTTCTTT.